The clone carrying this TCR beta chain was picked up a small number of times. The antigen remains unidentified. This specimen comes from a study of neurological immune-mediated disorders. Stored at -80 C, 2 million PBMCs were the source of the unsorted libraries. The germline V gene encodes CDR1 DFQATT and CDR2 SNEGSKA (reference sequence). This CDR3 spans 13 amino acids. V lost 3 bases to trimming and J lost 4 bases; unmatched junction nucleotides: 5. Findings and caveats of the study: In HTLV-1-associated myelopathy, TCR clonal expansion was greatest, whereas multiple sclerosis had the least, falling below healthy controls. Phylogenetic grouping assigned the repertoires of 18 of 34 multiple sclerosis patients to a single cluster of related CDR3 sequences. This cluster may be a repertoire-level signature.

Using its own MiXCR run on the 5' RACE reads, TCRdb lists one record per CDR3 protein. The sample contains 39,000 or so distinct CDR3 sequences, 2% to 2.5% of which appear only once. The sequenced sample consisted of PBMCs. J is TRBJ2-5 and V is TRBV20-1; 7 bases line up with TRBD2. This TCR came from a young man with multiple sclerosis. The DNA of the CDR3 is TGCAGTGCTAGTTGGGGGAGGGGAGAGACCCAGTACTTC. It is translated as CSASWGRGETQYF.